This TCR beta chain is drawn from a study of T cells after yellow fever vaccination. About this clonotype: No antigen is known for it.

TCRdb re-called the 5' RACE reads through MiXCR, storing one row per CDR3 protein. Of some 220,000 distinct CDR3 sequences in the sample, 3.2% were seen once. This CDR3 region has 14 residues. Looked up from germline, CDR1 is SGHRS and CDR2 is YFSETQ. The V and J ends lost 7 bases and 3 bases, in that order; junction bases with no gene match: 6. Findings and caveats of the study: Only a minor proportion of clonotypes was detected across both CD4 and CD8 compartments.

The sequenced sample was CD4+ T cells sorted from PBMCs, obtained 10 days after the yellow fever booster vaccination. This chain connects TRBV5-1 to TRBJ2-2, with 7 positions matching TRBD1. This sequence was found in a man between 18 and 35 years old who received the YFV17D yellow fever vaccine. In DNA, the CDR3 is TGCGCCAGCCGTGTACAGGGGTACACCGGGGAGCTGTTTTTT. It yields the protein CASRVQGYTGELFF.